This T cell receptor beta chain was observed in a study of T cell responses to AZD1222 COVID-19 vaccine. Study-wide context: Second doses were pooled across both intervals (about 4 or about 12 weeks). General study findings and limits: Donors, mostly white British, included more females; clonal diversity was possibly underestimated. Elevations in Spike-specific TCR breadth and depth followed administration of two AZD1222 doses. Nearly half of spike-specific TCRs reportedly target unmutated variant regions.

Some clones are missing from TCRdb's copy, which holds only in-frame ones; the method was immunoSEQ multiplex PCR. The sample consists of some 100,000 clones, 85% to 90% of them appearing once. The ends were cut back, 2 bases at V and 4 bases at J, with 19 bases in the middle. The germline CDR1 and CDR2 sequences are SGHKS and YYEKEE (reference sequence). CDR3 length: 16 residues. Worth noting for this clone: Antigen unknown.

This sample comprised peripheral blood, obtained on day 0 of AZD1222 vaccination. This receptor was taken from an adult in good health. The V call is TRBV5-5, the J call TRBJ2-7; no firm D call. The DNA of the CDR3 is TGTGCCAGCAGCTTCACCCCAATGTTGGCAGAGTACGAGCAGTACTTC. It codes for CASSFTPMLAEYEQYF.